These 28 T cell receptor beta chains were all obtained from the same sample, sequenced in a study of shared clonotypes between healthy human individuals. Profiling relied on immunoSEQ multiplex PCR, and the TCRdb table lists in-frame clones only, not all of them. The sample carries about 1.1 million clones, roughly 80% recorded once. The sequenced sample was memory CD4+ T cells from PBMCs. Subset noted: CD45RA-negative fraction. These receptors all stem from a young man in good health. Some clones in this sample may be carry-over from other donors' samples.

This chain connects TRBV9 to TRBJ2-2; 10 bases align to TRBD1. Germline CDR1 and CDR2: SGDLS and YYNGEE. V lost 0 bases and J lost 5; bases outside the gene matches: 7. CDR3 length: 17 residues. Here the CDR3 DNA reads TGTGCCAGCAGCGTAGTAGTGACAGGGGGCGGGACCGGGGAGCTGTTTTTT. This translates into CASSVVVTGGGTGELFF.

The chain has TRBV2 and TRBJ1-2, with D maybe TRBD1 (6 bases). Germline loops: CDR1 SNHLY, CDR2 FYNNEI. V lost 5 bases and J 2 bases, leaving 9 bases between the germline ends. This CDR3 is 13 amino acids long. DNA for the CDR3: TGTGCCAGCAGTCCTGGACAGAACTATGGCTACACCTTC. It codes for CASSPGQNYGYTF.

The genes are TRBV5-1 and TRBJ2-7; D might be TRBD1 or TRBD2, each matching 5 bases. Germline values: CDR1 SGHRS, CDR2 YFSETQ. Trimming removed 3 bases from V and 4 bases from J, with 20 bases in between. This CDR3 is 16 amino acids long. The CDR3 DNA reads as TGCGCCAGCAGCTCGGGCCCCCGGGACCTCATTTACGAGCAGTACTTC. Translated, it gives CASSSGPRDLIYEQYF.

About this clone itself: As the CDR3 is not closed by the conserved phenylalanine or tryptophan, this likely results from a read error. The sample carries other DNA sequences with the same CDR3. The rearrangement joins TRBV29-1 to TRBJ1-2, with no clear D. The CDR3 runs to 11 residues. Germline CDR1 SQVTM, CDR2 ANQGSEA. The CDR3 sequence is CSESSNYGYTL. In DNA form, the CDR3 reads TGCAGCGAGTCCTCAAACTATGGTTACACCTTA.

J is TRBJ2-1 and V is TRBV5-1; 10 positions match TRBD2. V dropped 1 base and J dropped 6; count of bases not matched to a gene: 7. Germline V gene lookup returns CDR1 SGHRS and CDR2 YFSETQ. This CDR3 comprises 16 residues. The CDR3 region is CASSLQREGWGNEQFF. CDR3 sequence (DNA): TGCGCCAGCAGCTTGCAGCGGGAGGGTTGGGGCAATGAGCAGTTCTTC.

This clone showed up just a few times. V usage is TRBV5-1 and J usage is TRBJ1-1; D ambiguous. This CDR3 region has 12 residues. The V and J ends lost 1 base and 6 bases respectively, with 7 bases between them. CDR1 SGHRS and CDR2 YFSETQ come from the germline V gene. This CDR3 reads CASSLFTAEAFF. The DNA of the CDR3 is TGCGCCAGCAGCTTGTTCACGGCTGAAGCTTTCTTT.

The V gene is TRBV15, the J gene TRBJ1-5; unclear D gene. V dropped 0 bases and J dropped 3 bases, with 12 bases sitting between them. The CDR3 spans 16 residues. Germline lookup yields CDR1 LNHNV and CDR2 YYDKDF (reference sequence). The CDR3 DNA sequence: TGTGCCACCAGCAGAGATCCCCCGGGGTCCAATCAGCCCCAGCATTTT. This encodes CATSRDPPGSNQPQHF.

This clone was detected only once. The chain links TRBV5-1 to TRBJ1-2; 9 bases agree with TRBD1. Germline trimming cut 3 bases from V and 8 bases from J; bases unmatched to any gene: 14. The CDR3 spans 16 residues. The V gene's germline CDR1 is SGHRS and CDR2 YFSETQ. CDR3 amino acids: CASSSNPGQGLGGYTF. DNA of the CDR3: TGCGCCAGCAGCTCAAATCCTGGACAGGGGCTAGGAGGCTACACCTTC.

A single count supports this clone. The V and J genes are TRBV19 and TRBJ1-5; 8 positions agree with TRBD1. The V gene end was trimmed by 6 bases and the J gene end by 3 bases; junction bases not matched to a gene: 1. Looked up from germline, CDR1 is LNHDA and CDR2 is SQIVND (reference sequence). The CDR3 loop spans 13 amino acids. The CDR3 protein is CASRGQDNQPQHF. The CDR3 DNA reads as TGTGCCAGTAGGGGACAGGACAATCAGCCCCAGCATTTT.

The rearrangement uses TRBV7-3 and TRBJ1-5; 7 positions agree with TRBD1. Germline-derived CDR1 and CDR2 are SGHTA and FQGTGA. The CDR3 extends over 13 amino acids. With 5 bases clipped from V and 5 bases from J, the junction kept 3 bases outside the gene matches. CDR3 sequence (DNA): TGTGCCAGCAGCCAGGGGGTTTATCAGCCCCAGCATTTT. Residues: CASSQGVYQPQHF.

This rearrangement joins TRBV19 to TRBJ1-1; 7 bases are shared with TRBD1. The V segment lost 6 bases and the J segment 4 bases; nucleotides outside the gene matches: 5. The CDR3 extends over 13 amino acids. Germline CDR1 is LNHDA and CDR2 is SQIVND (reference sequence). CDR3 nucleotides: TGTGCCAGTAGCCGGGGGACAGCCACTGAAGCTTTCTTT. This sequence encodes CASSRGTATEAFF. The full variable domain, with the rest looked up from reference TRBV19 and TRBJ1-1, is DGGITQSPKYLFRKEGQNVTLSCEQNLNHDAMYWYRQDPGQGLRLIYYSQIVNDFQKGDIAEGYSVSREKKESFPLTVTSAQKNPTAFYLCASSRGTATEAFFGQGTRLTVV.

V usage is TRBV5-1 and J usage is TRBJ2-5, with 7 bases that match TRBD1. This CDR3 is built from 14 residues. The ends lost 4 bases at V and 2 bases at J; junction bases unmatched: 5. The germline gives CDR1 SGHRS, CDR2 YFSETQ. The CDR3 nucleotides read TGCGCCAGCAGCACCCCGGGACAGCAAGAGACCCAGTACTTC. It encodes CASSTPGQQETQYF.

The CDR3, as DNA: TGTGCCAGCAGCCAAATACCGGGGCGACCTTTTAACTATGGCTACACCTTC. As protein: CASSQIPGRPFNYGYTF. The chain combines TRBV4-2 with TRBJ1-2, with a tentative D call TRBD1 (5 bases). Trimming left V 2 bases short and J 1 base short, with 17 bases between. Per germline, CDR1 LGHNA and CDR2 YNFKEQ. The CDR3 totals 17 residues.

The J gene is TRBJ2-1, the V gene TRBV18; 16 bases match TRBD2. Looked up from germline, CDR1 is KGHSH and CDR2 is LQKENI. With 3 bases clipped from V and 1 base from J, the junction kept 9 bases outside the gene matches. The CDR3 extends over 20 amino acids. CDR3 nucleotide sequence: TGTGCCAGCTCACCTCGAGGGGGACTAGCGGGAGGGCCATCCTACAATGAGCAGTTCTTC. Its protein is CASSPRGGLAGGPSYNEQFF.

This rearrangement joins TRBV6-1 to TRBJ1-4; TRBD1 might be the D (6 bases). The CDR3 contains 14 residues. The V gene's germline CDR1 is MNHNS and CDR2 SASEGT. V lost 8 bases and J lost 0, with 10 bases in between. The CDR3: CASDRSATNEKLFF. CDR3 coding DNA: TGTGCCAGCGACAGGAGTGCAACTAATGAAAAACTGTTTTTT.

CDR3 bases: TGTGCCATCAGTGGTCCCGGTACGGCCCACTACGAGCAGTACTTC. Translating gives CAISGPGTAHYEQYF. The chain uses TRBV10-3 and TRBJ2-7; D unclear. The V end was cut by 4 bases, the J end by 3 bases, with 16 bases between. The CDR3 loop spans 15 amino acids. Germline V CDR1 and CDR2: ENHRY, SYGVKD.

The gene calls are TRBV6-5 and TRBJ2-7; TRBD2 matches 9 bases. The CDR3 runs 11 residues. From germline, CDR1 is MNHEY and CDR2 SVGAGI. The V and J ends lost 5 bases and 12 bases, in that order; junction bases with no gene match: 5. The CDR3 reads CASSQGLATYF. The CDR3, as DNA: TGTGCCAGCAGTCAAGGACTAGCGACGTACTTC.

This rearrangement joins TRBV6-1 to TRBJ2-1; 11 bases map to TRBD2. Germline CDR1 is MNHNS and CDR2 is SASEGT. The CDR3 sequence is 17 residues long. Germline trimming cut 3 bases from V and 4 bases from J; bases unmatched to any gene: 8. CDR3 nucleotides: TGTGCCAGCAGTGATGGGGTAGCGGGAGGGAATTACAATGAGCAGTTCTTC. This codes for CASSDGVAGGNYNEQFF.

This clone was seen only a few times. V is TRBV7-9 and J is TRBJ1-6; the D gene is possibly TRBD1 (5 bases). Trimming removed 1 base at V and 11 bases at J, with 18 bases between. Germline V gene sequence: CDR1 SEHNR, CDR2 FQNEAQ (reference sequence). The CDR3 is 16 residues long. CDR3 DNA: TGTGCCAGCAGCTTAGAGAGGGGCGATAGAGCTGCACCCCTCCACTTT. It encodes CASSLERGDRAAPLHF. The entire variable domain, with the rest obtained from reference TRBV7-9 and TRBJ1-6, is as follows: DTGVSQNPRHKITKRGQNVTFRCDPISEHNRLYWYRQTLGQGPEFLTYFQNEAQLEKSRLLSDRFSAERPKGSFSTLEIQRTEQGDSAMYLCASSLERGDRAAPLHFGNGTRLTVT.

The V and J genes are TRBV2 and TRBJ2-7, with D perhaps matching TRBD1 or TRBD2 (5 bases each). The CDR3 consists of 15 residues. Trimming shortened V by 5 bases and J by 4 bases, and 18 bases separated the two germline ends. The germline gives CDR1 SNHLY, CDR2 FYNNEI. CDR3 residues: CASSKDNLRGYEQYF. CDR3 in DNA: TGTGCCAGCAGTAAGGACAACCTAAGAGGGTACGAGCAGTACTTC.

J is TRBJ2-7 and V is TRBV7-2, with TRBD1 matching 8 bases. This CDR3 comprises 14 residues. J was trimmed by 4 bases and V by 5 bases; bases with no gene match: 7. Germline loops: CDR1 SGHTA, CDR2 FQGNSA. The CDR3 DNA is TGTGCCAGCAGCCGGTCAGGACAGGGATACGAGCAGTACTTC. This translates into CASSRSGQGYEQYF.

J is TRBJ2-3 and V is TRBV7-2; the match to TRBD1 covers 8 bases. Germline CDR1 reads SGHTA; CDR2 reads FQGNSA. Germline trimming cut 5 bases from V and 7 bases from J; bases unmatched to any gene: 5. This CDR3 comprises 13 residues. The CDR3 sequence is CASSRTGSNTQYF. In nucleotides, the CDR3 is TGTGCCAGCAGCCGGACAGGGTCGAATACGCAGTATTTT.

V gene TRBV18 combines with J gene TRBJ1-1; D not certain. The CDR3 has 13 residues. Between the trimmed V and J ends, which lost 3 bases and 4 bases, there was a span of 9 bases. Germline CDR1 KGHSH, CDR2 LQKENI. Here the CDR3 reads CASSPEPFTEAFF. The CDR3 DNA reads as TGTGCCAGCTCACCCGAACCATTCACTGAAGCTTTCTTT.

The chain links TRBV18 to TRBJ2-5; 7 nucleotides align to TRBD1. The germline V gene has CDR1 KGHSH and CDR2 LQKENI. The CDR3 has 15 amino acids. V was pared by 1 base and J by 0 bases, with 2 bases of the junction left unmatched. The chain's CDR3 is CASSPRDRDQETQYF. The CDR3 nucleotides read TGTGCCAGCTCACCACGAGACAGGGACCAAGAGACCCAGTACTTC.

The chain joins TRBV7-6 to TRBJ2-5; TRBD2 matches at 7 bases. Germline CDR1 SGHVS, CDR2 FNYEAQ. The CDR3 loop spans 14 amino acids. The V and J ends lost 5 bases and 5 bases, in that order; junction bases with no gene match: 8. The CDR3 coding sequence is TGTGCCAGCAGCAGTGGACTAGTTGGGGAGACCCAGTACTTC. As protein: CASSSGLVGETQYF.

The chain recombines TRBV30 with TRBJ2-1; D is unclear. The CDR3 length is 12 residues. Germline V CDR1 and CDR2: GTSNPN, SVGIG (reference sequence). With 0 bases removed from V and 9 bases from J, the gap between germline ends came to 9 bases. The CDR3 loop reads CAWSVQFGEQFF. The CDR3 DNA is TGTGCCTGGAGTGTACAGTTTGGTGAGCAGTTCTTC. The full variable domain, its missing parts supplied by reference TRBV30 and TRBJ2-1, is SQTIHQWPATLVQPVGSPLSLECTVEGTSNPNLYWYRQAAGRGLQLLFYSVGIGQISSEVPQNLSASRPQDRQFILSSKKLLLSDSGFYLCAWSVQFGEQFFGPGTRLTVL.

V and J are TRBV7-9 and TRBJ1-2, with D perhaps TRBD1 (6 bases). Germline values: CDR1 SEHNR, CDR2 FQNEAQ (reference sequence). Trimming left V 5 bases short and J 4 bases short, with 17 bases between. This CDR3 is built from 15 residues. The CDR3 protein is CASSPERTVTYGYTF. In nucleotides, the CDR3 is TGTGCCAGCAGCCCAGAGCGGACAGTTACCTATGGCTACACCTTC.

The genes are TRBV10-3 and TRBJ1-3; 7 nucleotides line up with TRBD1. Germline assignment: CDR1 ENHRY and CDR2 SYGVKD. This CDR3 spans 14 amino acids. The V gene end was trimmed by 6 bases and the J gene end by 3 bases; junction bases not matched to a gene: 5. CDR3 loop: CAIRKDRRGNTIYF. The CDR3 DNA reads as TGTGCCATCAGGAAGGACAGGCGTGGAAACACCATATATTTT.